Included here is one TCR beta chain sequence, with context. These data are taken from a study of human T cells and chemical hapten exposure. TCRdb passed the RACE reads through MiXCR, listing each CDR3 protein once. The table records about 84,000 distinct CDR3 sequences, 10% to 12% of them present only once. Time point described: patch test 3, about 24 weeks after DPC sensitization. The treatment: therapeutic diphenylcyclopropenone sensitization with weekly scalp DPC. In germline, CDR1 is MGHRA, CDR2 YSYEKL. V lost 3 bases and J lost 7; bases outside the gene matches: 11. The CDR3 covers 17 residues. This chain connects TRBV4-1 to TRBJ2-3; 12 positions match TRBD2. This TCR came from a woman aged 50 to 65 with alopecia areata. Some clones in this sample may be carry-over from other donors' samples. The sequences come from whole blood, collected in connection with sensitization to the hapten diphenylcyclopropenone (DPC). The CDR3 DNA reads TGCGCCAGCAGCCACCTCACGACTAGCGGGAGCGGGAATACGCAGTATTTT. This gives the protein CASSHLTTSGSGNTQYF.